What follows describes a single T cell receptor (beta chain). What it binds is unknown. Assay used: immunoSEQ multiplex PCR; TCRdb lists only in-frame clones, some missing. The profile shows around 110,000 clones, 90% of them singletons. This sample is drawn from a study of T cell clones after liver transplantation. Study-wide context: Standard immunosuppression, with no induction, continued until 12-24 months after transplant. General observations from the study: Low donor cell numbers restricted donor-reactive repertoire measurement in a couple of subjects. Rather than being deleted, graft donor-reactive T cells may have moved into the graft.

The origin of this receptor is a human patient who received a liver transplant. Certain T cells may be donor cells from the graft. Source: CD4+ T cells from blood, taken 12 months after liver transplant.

The DNA of the CDR3 is TGTGCCAGCAGCTGGGGACAACGGGAGCAGTTCTTC. This sequence encodes CASSWGQREQFF. The chain has TRBV7-8 and TRBJ2-1; maybe TRBD1 (6 bases). Trimming took off 4 bases at V and 10 bases at J, with 11 bases between the two ends. The germline V gene has CDR1 SGHVS and CDR2 FQNEAQ. The CDR3 runs 12 residues.